This T cell receptor beta chain was documented in a study of technical replicates of blood from several donors. The data were produced by immunoSEQ multiplex PCR, yet TCRdb's version contains in-frame clones alone and is incomplete. The sample contains about 13,000 clones, roughly 83% of which appear only once. The CDR3 totals 14 residues. From germline, CDR1 is LGHNT and CDR2 FRNRAP. With 8 bases clipped from V and 3 bases from J, the junction kept 10 bases outside the gene matches. Sequencing used PBMCs. The receptor was derived from a human donor in good health. The rearrangement joins TRBV12-5 to TRBJ2-7; TRBD2 matches at 7 bases. The CDR3 sequence is CASTVGGSSYEQYF. The CDR3 DNA follows: TGTGCTAGTACCGTCGGCGGGAGTAGCTACGAGCAGTACTTC.